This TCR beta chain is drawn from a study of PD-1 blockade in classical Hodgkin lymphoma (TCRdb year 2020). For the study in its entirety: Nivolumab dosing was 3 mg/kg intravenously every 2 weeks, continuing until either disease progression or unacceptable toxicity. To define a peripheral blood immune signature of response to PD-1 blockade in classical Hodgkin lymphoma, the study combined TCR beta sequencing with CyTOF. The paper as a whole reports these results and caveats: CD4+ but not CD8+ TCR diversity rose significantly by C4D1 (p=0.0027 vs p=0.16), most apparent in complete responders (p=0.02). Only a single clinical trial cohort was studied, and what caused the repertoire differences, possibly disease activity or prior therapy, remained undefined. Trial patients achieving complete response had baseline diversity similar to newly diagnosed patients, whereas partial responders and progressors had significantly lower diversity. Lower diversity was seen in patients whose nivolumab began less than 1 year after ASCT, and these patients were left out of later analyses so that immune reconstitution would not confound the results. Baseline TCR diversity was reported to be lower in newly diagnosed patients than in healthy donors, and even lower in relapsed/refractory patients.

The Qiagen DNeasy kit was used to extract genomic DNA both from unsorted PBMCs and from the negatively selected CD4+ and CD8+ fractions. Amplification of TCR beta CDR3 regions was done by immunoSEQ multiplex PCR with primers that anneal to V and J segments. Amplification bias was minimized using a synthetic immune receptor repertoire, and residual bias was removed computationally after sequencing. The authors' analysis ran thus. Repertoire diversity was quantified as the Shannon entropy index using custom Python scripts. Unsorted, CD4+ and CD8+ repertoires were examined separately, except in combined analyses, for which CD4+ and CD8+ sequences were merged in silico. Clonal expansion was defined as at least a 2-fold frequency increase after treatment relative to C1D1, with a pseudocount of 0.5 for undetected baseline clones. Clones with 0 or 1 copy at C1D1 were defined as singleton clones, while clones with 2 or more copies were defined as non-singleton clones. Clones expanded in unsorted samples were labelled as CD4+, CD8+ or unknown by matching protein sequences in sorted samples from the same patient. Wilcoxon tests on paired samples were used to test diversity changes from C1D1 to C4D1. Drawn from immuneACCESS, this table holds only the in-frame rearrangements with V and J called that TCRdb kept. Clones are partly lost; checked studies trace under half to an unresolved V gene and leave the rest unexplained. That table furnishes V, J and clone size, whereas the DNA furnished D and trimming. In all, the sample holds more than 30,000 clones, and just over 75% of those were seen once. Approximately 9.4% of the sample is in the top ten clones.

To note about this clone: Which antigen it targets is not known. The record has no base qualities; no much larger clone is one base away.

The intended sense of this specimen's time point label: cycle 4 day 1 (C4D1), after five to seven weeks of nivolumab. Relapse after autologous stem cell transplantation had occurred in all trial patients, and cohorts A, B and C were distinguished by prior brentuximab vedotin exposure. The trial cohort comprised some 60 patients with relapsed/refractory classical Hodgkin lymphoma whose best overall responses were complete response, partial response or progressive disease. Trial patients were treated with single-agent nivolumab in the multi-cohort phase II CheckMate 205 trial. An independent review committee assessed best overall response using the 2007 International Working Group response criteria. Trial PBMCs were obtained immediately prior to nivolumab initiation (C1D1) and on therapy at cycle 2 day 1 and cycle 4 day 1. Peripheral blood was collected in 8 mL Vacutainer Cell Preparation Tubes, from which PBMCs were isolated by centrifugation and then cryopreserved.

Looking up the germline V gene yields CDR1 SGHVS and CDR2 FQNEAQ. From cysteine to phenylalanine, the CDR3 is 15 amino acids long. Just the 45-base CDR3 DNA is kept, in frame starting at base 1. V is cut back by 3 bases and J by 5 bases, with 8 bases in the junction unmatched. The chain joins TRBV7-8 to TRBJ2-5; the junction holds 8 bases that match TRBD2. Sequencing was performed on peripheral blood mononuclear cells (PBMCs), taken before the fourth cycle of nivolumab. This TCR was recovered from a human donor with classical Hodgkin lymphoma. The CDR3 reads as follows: CASSLFGGAVETQYF. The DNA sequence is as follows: TGTGCCAGCAGCTTGTTCGGGGGGGCCGTTGAGACCCAGTACTTC.